The clone carrying this TCR beta chain was counted a few times. RNA transcripts served as the template for amplifying TCR beta CDR3 regions. Primed by the HTBI set, a first-round RT-PCR was run on the TCR CDR3. TCRdb analysed the multiplex PCR reads with MiXCR anew, one entry per CDR3 protein. The sample has around 340,000 distinct CDR3 sequences, about 20% seen once; the top ten hold around 50%. These data are taken from a study of T cells in Graves' hyperthyroidism and ophthalmopathy. V was pared by 7 bases and J by 0 bases, with 6 bases of the junction left unmatched. Germline CDR1 reads SEHNR; CDR2 reads FQNEAQ (reference sequence). The length of the CDR3 is 15 residues.

This sequence joins TRBV7-9 and TRBJ2-3, with 8 bases matching TRBD2. Specimen: blood. This TCR was recovered from a woman between 45 and 60 years old with Graves' hyperthyroidism. The CDR3 is CASILLAASTDTQYF. The CDR3 DNA reads as TGTGCCAGCATCCTACTAGCGGCTAGCACAGATACGCAGTATTTT.